Listed below are T cell receptor beta chains from one sample, sequenced in a study of T cells after yellow fever vaccination. TCRdb processed the 5' RACE reads anew with MiXCR; each CDR3 protein has one entry. The sample shows 500,000 to 650,000 distinct CDR3 sequences, 17% of them seen only once. This specimen was PBMCs, taken about 5 days after the first yellow fever vaccination. These receptors came from a man aged 18 to 35 who received the YFV17D yellow fever vaccine. CDR3s leave out the opening cysteine and the closing phenylalanine or tryptophan. A D gene is named only where the DNA matches it firmly.

CDR3: ASSRGQLNEQF; V: TRBV7-3; D: TRBD1
CDR3: ASSTDGGRGETQY; V: TRBV5-1; D: NA
CDR3: ASSSHRVRGTEAF; V: TRBV7-2; D: NA
CDR3: ASSQTDAYEQY; V: TRBV5-4; D: NA
CDR3: ASHHTLPGRGIRETQY; V: TRBV6-1; D: NA
CDR3: ASSQGWQAGAGANVLT; V: TRBV4-3; D: NA
CDR3: ASSPWTGRNEQY; V: TRBV11-1; D: NA
CDR3: SASGTGNTGELF; V: TRBV20-1; D: TRBD1
CDR3: ASSFETGGYEQF; V: TRBV6-2/TRBV6-3; D: TRBD1
CDR3: ASSFTQGNTDTQY; V: TRBV5-4; D: NA
CDR3: ASSIDRAHNEQF; V: TRBV27; D: TRBD1
CDR3: ASSYADEQY; V: TRBV2; D: NA
CDR3: ASTPPGLLTEAF; V: TRBV6-2/TRBV6-3; D: NA
CDR3: ASSYAGLMETQY; V: TRBV6-5; D: NA
CDR3: SAIPQGTGNTIY; V: TRBV20-1; D: NA